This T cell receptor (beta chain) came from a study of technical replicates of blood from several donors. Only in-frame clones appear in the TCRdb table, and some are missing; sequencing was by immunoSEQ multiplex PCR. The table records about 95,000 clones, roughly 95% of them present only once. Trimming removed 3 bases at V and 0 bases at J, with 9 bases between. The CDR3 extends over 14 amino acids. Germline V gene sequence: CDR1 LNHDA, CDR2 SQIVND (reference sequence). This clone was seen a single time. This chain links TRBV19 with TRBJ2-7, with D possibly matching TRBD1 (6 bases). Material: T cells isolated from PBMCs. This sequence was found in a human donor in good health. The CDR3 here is CASSMTGTSYEQYF. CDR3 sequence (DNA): TGTGCCAGTAGTATGACAGGAACCTCCTACGAGCAGTACTTC. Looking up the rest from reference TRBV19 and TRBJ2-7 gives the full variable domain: DGGITQSPKYLFRKEGQNVTLSCEQNLNHDAMYWYRQDPGQGLRLIYYSQIVNDFQKGDIAEGYSVSREKKESFPLTVTSAQKNPTAFYLCASSMTGTSYEQYFGPGTRLTVT.